The 18 T cell receptor beta chains below all came from one sample that was sequenced in a study of T cells in Graves' hyperthyroidism and ophthalmopathy (dated by TCRdb to the late 2010s). Library generation was performed with multiplex PCR. The sequencer was an Illumina HiSeq 2000. The TCR beta CDR3 regions were amplified from RNA transcripts. The TCR CDR3 was subjected to a first round of RT-PCR using the HTBI primer set and the Qiagen OneStep RT-PCR kit. The public reads were reprocessed in TCRdb via fastp at Q25 and MiXCR, keeping in-frame beta chains. One record per CDR3 amino acid sequence lists the most common genes and DNA. The sample table contains about 270,000 distinct CDR3 sequences; only one count was recorded for approximately 14% of them. 30% of the sample comes from the top ten. The sample consisted of blood. These receptors were taken from a woman aged 50 to 60 with Graves' hyperthyroidism that later progressed to Graves' ophthalmopathy.

This clonotype occurred many times. The V and J genes are TRBV5-1 and TRBJ2-7, with 9 bases fitting TRBD1. Germline V gene sequence: CDR1 SGHRS, CDR2 YFSETQ. The length of the CDR3 is 13 residues. J gave up 4 bases and V 3 bases, and 2 bases lay outside the gene matches. The CDR3 is CASSSGQGYEQYF. DNA of the CDR3: TGCGCCAGCAGCTCGGGACAGGGATACGAGCAGTACTTC.

In its sample, this clonotype was seen many times. The rearrangement uses TRBV6-1 and TRBJ2-5; the match to TRBD1 covers 11 bases. The CDR3 covers 14 residues. J was trimmed by 5 bases and V by 8 bases; bases with no gene match: 7. Germline CDR1 reads MNHNS; CDR2 reads SASEGT. DNA of the CDR3: TGTGCCAGCGGTCGGACAGGGGGCCTGGAGACCCAGTACTTC. This gives the protein CASGRTGGLETQYF.

This clonotype was picked up many times. The gene calls are TRBV5-1 and TRBJ2-7, with D perhaps matching TRBD1 or TRBD2 (7 bases each). The V end lost 2 bases, the J end lost 5 bases, and 14 bases lay between the germline ends. The CDR3 consists of 14 residues. Germline CDR1 reads SGHRS; CDR2 reads YFSETQ. CDR3 loop: CASSFGAGGDEQYF. CDR3 nucleotide sequence: TGCGCCAGCAGCTTCGGGGCAGGGGGGGACGAGCAGTACTTC. Variable domain in full (rest from reference TRBV5-1 and TRBJ2-7): KAGVTQTPRYLIKTRGQQVTLSCSPISGHRSVSWYQQTPGQGLQFLFEYFSETQRNKGNFPGRFSGRQFSNSRSEMNVSTLELGDSALYLCASSFGAGGDEQYFGPGTRLTVT.

In its sample, this clonotype was seen a few times. This chain joins TRBV19 and TRBJ2-1; tentative D call: TRBD2 (6 bases). The CDR3 length is 14 residues. The germline V gene encodes CDR1 LNHDA and CDR2 SQIVND (reference sequence). The ends were cut back, 11 bases at V and 0 bases at J, with 14 bases in the middle. CDR3 sequence (DNA): TGTGCCTCCGAGGCGGGGAGCTCCTACAATGAGCAGTTCTTC. Encoded protein: CASEAGSSYNEQFF.

This clonotype was recorded at least ten times. The V and J genes are TRBV5-1 and TRBJ1-2, with no clear D. The CDR3 consists of 14 residues. Deletions cut 0 bases from V and 0 bases from J, with 6 bases between. Germline lookup yields CDR1 SGHRS and CDR2 YFSETQ. This CDR3 reads CASSLDPANYGYTF. CDR3 sequence (DNA): TGCGCCAGCAGCTTGGACCCTGCTAACTATGGCTACACCTTC.

The V gene is TRBV9, the J gene TRBJ1-4; perhaps TRBD1 as D (6 bases). The V gene's germline CDR1 is SGDLS and CDR2 YYNGEE. Trimming took off 0 bases at V and 4 bases at J, with 10 bases between the two ends. The CDR3 is 15 amino acids. The CDR3 region has the DNA TGTGCCAGCAGCGTAGAGGACAGCCTTAATGAAAAACTGTTTTTT. Its translation: CASSVEDSLNEKLFF.

V is TRBV5-4 and J is TRBJ1-1; weak D call: TRBD1 (6 bases). V was trimmed by 7 bases and J by 1 base, leaving 17 bases between them. This CDR3 has 15 residues. Germline-derived CDR1 and CDR2 are SGHNT and YYREEE (reference sequence). CDR3 sequence reads: CASQRYRVQNTEAFF. The CDR3 bases are TGTGCCAGCCAGAGATACAGGGTCCAGAACACTGAAGCTTTCTTT.

This chain joins TRBV30 and TRBJ2-7; TRBD2 might be the D (5 bases). The V gene lost 0 bases and the J gene lost 2 bases, with 11 bases spanning the gap. CDR1 and CDR2 from the germline V gene are GTSNPN and SVGIG (reference sequence). The CDR3 consists of 14 residues. The DNA of the CDR3 is TGTGCCTGGAGTGTGAGCGGCGGACCCTACGAGCAGTACTTC. Protein: CAWSVSGGPYEQYF.

The chain uses TRBV4-1 and TRBJ1-2, with no clear D. Trimming took off 3 bases at V and 4 bases at J, with 18 bases between the two ends. The V gene's germline CDR1 is MGHRA and CDR2 YSYEKL. The CDR3 spans 16 residues. CDR3 sequence (DNA): TGCGCCAGCAGCCAGCCCCGCAGAGGTTGGGGCTATGGCTACACCTTC. Residues: CASSQPRRGWGYGYTF.

This clonotype was observed at least ten times. The chain links TRBV18 to TRBJ2-7; either TRBD1 or TRBD2 may fit D (5 bases each). CDR1 and CDR2 (germline): KGHSH, LQKENI. CDR3 length: 13 residues. V lost 3 bases and J lost 4, with 10 bases in between. CDR3 in DNA: TGTGCCAGCTCACCCGGGACGGTTTACGAGCAGTACTTC. This gives the protein CASSPGTVYEQYF.

This clonotype has only a few counts. V gene TRBV7-9 combines with J gene TRBJ2-6; D ambiguous. This CDR3 is 16 amino acids long. Trimming removed 5 bases from V and 0 bases from J, with 11 bases in between. Per germline, CDR1 SEHNR and CDR2 FQNEAQ (reference sequence). The CDR3 is CASSLSTPSGANVLTF. CDR3 DNA sequence: TGTGCCAGCAGCCTTTCAACGCCCTCTGGGGCCAACGTCCTGACTTTC. The full variable domain, completed using reference TRBV7-9 and TRBJ2-6, is DTGVSQNPRHKITKRGQNVTFRCDPISEHNRLYWYRQTLGQGPEFLTYFQNEAQLEKSRLLSDRFSAERPKGSFSTLEIQRTEQGDSAMYLCASSLSTPSGANVLTFGAGSRLTVL.

This clonotype came up many times. The CDR3 DNA reads as TGTGCCAGCAGGTTCGGGTCCGATACGCAGTATTTT. Its protein is CASRFGSDTQYF. The V call is TRBV12-3 or TRBV12-4, the J call TRBJ2-3; D gene unclear. V lost 6 bases and J 6 bases, leaving 10 bases between the germline ends. This CDR3 is 12 amino acids long.

The table lists this clonotype with many counts. This CDR3 reads CASRGQDTGELFF. The CDR3 DNA reads TGCGCCAGCAGGGGGCAGGACACCGGGGAGCTGTTTTTT. The J gene is TRBJ2-2, the V gene TRBV5-1; weak D call: TRBD1 (5 bases). V was pared by 5 bases and J by 3 bases, with 8 bases between. Germline CDR1 and CDR2: SGHRS and YFSETQ. This CDR3 is built from 13 residues.

V usage is TRBV11-2 and J usage is TRBJ2-1, with 7 bases that match TRBD1. Trimming took 5 bases from V and 7 from J; bases not matched to a gene: 14. Germline CDR1 reads SGHAT; CDR2 reads FQNNGV. The CDR3 extends over 16 amino acids. The CDR3 DNA reads TGTGCCAGCAGCCGTGGGCGACAGGGTGTGGGGAATGAGCAGTTCTTC. As protein: CASSRGRQGVGNEQFF.

This clonotype has at least ten counts. This chain uses TRBV20-1 with TRBJ2-1; 13 bases map to TRBD2. This CDR3 spans 15 amino acids. V was clipped by 5 bases and J by 8 bases; unmatched bases: 9. CDR1 and CDR2 from the germline V gene are DFQATT and SNEGSKA (reference sequence). The CDR3 loop reads CSAGLAGDQGDEQFF. CDR3 bases: TGCAGTGCTGGACTAGCGGGAGATCAGGGCGATGAGCAGTTCTTC.

The gene calls are TRBV5-1 and TRBJ1-1, with TRBD1 matching over 7 bases. Germline values: CDR1 SGHRS, CDR2 YFSETQ. Trimming removed 1 base from V and 1 base from J; junction bases left unmatched: 4. The CDR3 covers 15 residues. CDR3 nucleotides: TGCGCCAGCAGCTTGAGGGCAGGGGGGAACACTGAAGCTTTCTTT. Residues: CASSLRAGGNTEAFF.

Many counts were recorded for this clonotype. The chain has TRBV28 and TRBJ2-5, with D tentatively TRBD1 or TRBD2 (5 bases each). V lost 8 bases, J lost 4 bases, and 11 bases lay in between. The germline V gene encodes CDR1 MDHEN and CDR2 SYDVKM. This CDR3 contains 12 residues. The CDR3 DNA reads TGTGCCAGCCTTACGGGGACAGAGACCCAGTACTTC. This encodes CASLTGTETQYF.

This clonotype was observed many times. J is TRBJ2-7 and V is TRBV7-9, with unresolved D. The V end lost 2 bases, the J end lost 5 bases, and 7 bases lay between the germline ends. CDR1 is SEHNR and CDR2 is FQNEAQ in the germline V gene (reference sequence). The CDR3 has 12 residues. CDR3 protein: CASSLLGNEQYF. The CDR3 DNA sequence: TGTGCCAGCAGCTTACTGGGGAACGAGCAGTACTTC. Supplemented by reference TRBV7-9 and TRBJ2-7, the full variable domain reads DTGVSQNPRHKITKRGQNVTFRCDPISEHNRLYWYRQTLGQGPEFLTYFQNEAQLEKSRLLSDRFSAERPKGSFSTLEIQRTEQGDSAMYLCASSLLGNEQYFGPGTRLTVT.